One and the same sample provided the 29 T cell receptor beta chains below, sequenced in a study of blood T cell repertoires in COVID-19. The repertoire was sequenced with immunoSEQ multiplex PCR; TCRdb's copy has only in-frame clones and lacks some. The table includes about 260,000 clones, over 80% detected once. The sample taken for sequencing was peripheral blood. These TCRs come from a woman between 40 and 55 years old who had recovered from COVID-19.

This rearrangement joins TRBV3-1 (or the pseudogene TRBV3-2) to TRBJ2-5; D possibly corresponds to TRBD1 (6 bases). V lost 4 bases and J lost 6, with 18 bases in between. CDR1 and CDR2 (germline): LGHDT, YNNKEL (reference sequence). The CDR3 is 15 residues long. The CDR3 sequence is CASSPVDSPGQTQYF. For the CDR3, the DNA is TGTGCCAGCAGCCCTGTGGACAGTCCTGGACAGACCCAGTACTTC.

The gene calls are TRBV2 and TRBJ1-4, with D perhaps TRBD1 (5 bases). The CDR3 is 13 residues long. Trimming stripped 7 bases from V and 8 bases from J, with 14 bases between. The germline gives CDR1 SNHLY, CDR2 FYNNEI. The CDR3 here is CASTAGGREKLFF. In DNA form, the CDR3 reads TGTGCCAGCACGGCGGGGGGAAGGGAAAAACTGTTTTTT.

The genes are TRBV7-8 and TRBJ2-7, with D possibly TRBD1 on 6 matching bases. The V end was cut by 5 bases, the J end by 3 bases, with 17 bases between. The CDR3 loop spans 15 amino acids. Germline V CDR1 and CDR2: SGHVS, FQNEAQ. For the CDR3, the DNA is TGTGCCAGCAGCCAAAGCCAGGGCAGGGGCTACGAGCAGTACTTC. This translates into CASSQSQGRGYEQYF. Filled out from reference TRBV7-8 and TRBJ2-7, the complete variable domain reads GAGVSQSPRYKVAKRGQDVALRCDPISGHVSLFWYQQALGQGPEFLTYFQNEAQLDKSGLPSDRFFAERPEGSVSTLKIQRTQQEDSAVYLCASSQSQGRGYEQYFGPGTRLTVT.

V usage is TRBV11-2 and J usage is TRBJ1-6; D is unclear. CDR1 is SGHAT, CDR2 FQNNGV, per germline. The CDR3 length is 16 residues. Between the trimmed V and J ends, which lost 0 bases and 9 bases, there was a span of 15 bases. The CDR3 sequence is CASSLDAGHRVSPLHF. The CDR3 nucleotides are TGTGCCAGCAGCTTAGATGCGGGCCATCGGGTTTCACCCCTCCACTTT.

CDR3 sequence reads: CASSLWSGGRADTQYF. Written as DNA, the CDR3 is TGTGCCAGCAGCCTCTGGAGCGGGGGGAGGGCAGATACGCAGTATTTT. This chain links TRBV5-4 with TRBJ2-3; 9 bases are shared with TRBD2. Germline assignment: CDR1 SGHNT and CDR2 YYREEE (reference sequence). Trimming cost V 4 bases and J 4 bases; bases outside gene matches: 10. This CDR3 contains 16 residues.

This CDR3 is CASSFRGDFTEAFF. The CDR3 DNA is TGCGCCAGCAGCTTCCGGGGAGATTTCACTGAAGCTTTCTTT. The chain joins TRBV5-1 to TRBJ1-1, with no clear D. Germline V lookup: CDR1 SGHRS, CDR2 YFSETQ. The ends were cut back, 2 bases at V and 4 bases at J, with 12 bases in the middle. This CDR3 has 14 amino acids.

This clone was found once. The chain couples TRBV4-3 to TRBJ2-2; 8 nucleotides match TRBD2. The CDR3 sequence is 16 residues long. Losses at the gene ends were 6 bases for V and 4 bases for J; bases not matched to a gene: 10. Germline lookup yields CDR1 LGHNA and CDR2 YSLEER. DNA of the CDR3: TGCGCCAGCAGTCTAGAACCCGGGACTAGCACCGGGGAGCTGTTTTTT. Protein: CASSLEPGTSTGELFF.

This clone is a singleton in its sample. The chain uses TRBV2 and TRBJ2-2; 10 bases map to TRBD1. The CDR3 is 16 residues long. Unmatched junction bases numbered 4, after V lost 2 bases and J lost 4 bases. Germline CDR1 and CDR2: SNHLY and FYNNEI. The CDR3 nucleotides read TGTGCCAGCAGTGAAAGGGACAGGGGTCGCACCGGGGAGCTGTTTTTT. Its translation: CASSERDRGRTGELFF.

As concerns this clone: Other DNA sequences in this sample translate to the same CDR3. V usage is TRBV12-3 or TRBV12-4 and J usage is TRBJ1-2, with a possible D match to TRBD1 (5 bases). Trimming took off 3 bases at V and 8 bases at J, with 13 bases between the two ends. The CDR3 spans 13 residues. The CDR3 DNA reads TGTGCCAGCAGTTTTGGGCAGGGTGAAGGCTACACCTTC. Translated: CASSFGQGEGYTF.

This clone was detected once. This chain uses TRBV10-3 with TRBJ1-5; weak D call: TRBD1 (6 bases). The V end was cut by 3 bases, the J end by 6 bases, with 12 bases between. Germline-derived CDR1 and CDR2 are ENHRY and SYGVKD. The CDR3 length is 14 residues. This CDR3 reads CAISEQGRGQPQHF. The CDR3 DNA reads TGTGCCATCAGTGAACAGGGCCGGGGTCAGCCCCAGCATTTT.

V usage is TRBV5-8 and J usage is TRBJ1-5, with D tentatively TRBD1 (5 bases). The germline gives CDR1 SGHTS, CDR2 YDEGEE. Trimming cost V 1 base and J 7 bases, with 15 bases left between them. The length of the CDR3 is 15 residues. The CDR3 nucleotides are TGTGCCAGCAGCTTGTCTGCGACCCGGGGGCAGCCCCAGCATTTT. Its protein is CASSLSATRGQPQHF. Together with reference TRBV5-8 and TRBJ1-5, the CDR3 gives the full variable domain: EAGVTQSPTHLIKTRGQQATLRCSPISGHTSVYWYQQALGLGLQFLLWYDEGEERNRGNFPPRFSGRQFPNYSSELNVNALELEDSALYLCASSLSATRGQPQHFGDGTRLSIL.

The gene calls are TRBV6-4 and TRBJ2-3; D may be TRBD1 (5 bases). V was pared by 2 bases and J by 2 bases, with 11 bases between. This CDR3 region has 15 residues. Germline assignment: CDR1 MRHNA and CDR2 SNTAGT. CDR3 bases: TGTGCCAGCAGTGACGGGGCTAGGGACACAGATACGCAGTATTTT. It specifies CASSDGARDTDTQYF.

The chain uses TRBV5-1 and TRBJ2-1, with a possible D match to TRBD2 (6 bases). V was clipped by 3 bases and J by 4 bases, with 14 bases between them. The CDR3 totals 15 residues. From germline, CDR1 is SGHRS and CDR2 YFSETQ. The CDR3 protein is CASSYGNGGYNEQFF. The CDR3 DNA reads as TGCGCCAGCAGCTATGGAAACGGGGGTTACAATGAGCAGTTCTTC.

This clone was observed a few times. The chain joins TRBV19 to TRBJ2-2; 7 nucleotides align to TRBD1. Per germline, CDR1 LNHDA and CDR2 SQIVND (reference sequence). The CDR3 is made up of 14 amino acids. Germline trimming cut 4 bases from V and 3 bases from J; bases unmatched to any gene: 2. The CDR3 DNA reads TGTGCCAGTAGTAAGGGGGCGTACACCGGGGAGCTGTTTTTT. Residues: CASSKGAYTGELFF.

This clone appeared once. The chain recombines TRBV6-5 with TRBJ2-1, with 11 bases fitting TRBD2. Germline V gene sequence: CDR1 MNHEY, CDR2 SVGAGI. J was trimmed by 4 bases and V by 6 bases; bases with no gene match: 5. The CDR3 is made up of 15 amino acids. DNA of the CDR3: TGTGCCAGCAGCGGCAGACTAGCGGGGTACAATGAGCAGTTCTTC. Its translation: CASSGRLAGYNEQFF.

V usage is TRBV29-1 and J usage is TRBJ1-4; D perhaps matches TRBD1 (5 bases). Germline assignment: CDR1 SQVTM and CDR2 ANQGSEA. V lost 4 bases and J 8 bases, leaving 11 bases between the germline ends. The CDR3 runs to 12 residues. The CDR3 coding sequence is TGCAGCGTTGGCCGAAGGGGAGAAAAACTGTTTTTT. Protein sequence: CSVGRRGEKLFF.

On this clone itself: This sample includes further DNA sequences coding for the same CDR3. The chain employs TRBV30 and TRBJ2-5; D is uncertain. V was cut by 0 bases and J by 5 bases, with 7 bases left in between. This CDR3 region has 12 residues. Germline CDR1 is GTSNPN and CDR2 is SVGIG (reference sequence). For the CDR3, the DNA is TGTGCCTGGAGTGTACTACTGGAGACCCAGTACTTC. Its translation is CAWSVLLETQYF.

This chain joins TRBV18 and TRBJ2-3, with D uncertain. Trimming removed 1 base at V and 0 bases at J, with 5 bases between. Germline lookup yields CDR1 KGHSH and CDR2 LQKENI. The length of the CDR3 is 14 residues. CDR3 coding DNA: TGTGCCAGCTCACCACTCGGGAGCACAGATACGCAGTATTTT. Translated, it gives CASSPLGSTDTQYF. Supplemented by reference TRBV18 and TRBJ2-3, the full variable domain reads NAGVMQNPRHLVRRRGQEARLRCSPMKGHSHVYWYRQLPEEGLKFMVYLQKENIIDESGMPKERFSAEFPKEGPSILRIQQVVRGDSAAYFCASSPLGSTDTQYFGPGTRLTVL.

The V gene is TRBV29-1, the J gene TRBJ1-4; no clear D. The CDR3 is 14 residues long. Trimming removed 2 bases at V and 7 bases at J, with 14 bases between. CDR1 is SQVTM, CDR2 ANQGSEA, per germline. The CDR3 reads CSVESPGLGEKLFF. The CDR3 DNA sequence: TGCAGCGTTGAAAGTCCAGGCCTTGGTGAAAAACTGTTTTTT.

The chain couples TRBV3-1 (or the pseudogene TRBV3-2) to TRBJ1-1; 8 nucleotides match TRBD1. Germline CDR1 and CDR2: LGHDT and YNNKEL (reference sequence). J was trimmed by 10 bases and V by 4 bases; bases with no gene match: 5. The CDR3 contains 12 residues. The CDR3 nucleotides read TGTGCCAGCAGCCTAACCGACAGGGGAGCTTTCTTT. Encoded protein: CASSLTDRGAFF.

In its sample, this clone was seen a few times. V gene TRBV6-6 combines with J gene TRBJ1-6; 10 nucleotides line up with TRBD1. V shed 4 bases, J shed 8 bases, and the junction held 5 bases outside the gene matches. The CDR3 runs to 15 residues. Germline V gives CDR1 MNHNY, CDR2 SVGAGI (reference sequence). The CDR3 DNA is TGTGCCAGCAGTTTGGGCGGGACAGGGGATTCACCCCTCCACTTT. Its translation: CASSLGGTGDSPLHF.

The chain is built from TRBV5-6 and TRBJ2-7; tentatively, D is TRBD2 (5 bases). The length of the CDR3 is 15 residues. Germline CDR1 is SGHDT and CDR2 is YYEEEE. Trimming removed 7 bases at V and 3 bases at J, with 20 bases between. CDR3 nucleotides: TGTGCCAGCCGAACGCGTTGGGCTGGACTCTACGAGCAGTACTTC. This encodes CASRTRWAGLYEQYF.

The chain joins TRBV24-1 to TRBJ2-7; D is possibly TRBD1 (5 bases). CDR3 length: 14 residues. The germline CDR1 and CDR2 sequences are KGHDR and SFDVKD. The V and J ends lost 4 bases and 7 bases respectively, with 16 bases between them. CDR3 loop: CATSERTPYSEQYF. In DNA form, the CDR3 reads TGTGCCACCAGTGAGCGGACACCCTATTCGGAGCAGTACTTC.

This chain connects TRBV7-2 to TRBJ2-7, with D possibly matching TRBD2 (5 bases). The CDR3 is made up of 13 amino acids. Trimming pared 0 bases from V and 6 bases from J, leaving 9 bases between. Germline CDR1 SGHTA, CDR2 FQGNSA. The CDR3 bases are TGTGCCAGCAGCTTAGCGTGGAGCGGCGAGCAGTACTTC. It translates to CASSLAWSGEQYF.

CDR3 in amino acids: CASSLVGGDTAGGYTF. In DNA, the CDR3 is TGTGCCAGCAGTTTAGTGGGTGGGGACACGGCAGGCGGCTACACCTTC. V usage is TRBV27 and J usage is TRBJ1-2; D might be TRBD1 (6 bases). V lost 2 bases and J 8 bases, leaving 21 bases between the germline ends. The length of the CDR3 is 16 residues. In germline, CDR1 is MNHEY, CDR2 SMNVEV (reference sequence).

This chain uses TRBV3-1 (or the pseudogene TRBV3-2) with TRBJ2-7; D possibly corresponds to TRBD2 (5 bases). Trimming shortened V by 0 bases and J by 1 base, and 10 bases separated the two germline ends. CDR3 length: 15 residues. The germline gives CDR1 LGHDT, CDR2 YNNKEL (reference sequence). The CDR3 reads CASSQDTQRSYEQYF. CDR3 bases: TGTGCCAGCAGCCAAGATACCCAGCGGTCCTACGAGCAGTACTTC.

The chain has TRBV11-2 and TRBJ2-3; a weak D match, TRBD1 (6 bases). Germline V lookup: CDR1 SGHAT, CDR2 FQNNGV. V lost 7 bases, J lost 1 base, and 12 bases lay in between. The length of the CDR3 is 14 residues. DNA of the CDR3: TGTGCCAGCAACCAGGGGCTCCGCACAGATACGCAGTATTTT. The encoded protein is CASNQGLRTDTQYF. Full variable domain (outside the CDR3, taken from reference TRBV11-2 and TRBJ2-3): EAGVAQSPRYKIIEKRQSVAFWCNPISGHATLYWYQQILGQGPKLLIQFQNNGVVDDSQLPKDRFSAERLKGVDSTLKIQPAKLEDSAVYLCASNQGLRTDTQYFGPGTRLTVL.

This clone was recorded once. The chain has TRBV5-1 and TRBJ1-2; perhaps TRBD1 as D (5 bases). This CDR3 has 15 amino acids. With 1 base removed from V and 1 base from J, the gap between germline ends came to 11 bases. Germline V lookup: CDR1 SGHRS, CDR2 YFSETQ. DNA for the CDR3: TGCGCCAGCAGCTTGAGGAGGGACTTTAACTATGGCTACACCTTC. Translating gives CASSLRRDFNYGYTF.

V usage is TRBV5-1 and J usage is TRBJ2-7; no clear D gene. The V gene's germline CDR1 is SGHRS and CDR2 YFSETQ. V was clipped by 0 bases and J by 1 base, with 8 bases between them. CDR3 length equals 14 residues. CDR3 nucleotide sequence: TGCGCCAGCAGCTTGGATCCGAGGTCCTACGAGCAGTACTTC. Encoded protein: CASSLDPRSYEQYF.